This T cell receptor (beta chain) was captured by sequencing in a study of T cell changes during pregnancy in multiple sclerosis. Only in-frame clones appear in the TCRdb table, and some are missing; sequencing was by immunoSEQ multiplex PCR. The profile covers some 30,000 clones, with 90% appearing a single time and about 4.5% taken by the ten largest. Germline values: CDR1 SGHDT, CDR2 YYEEEE. V was cut by 4 bases and J by 5 bases, with 14 bases left in between. The CDR3 extends over 14 amino acids. The chain carries TRBV5-6 and TRBJ2-3; possibly TRBD2 for D (6 bases). The sequence was obtained from a female donor with multiple sclerosis, enrolled in a pregnancy study. The specimen was CD8+ T cells from peripheral blood mononuclear cells, collected in the second trimester of pregnancy. Here the CDR3 reads CASSEGLDEDTQYF. Here the CDR3 DNA reads TGTGCCAGCAGCGAGGGACTTGATGAAGATACGCAGTATTTT.